The 2 T cell receptor beta chains reported below all come from one sample, sequenced in a study of OX40 agonist ivuxolimab in advanced cancers. Profiling relied on immunoSEQ multiplex PCR, and the TCRdb table lists in-frame clones only, not all of them. The sample has roughly 76,000 clones, about nine tenths seen once; the top ten hold about 4%. The sample consisted of CD4+ or CD8+ T cells sorted from blood, taken in a trial of the OX40 agonist ivuxolimab. The receptors were sampled from an adult with an advanced solid tumor such as melanoma, head and neck, liver or kidney cancer.

The V and J genes are TRBV6-1 and TRBJ1-2; tentatively, D is TRBD1 (6 bases). There are 13 residues in the CDR3. Germline V gene sequence: CDR1 MNHNS, CDR2 SASEGT. The V and J ends lost 7 bases and 6 bases respectively, with 15 bases between them. CDR3 residues: CASTVGQINGYTF. Written as DNA, the CDR3 is TGTGCCAGCACCGTTGGACAGATAAATGGCTACACCTTC.

This chain uses TRBV30 with TRBJ1-3; 7 nucleotides line up with TRBD1. The J segment lost 1 base and the V segment lost 0 bases, leaving 6 bases of the junction unmatched. The V gene's germline CDR1 is GTSNPN and CDR2 SVGIG (reference sequence). The CDR3 loop spans 16 amino acids. CDR3 in amino acids: CAWSVLGTVSGNTIYF. The DNA of the CDR3 is TGTGCCTGGAGTGTACTTGGGACAGTGTCTGGAAACACCATATATTTT.